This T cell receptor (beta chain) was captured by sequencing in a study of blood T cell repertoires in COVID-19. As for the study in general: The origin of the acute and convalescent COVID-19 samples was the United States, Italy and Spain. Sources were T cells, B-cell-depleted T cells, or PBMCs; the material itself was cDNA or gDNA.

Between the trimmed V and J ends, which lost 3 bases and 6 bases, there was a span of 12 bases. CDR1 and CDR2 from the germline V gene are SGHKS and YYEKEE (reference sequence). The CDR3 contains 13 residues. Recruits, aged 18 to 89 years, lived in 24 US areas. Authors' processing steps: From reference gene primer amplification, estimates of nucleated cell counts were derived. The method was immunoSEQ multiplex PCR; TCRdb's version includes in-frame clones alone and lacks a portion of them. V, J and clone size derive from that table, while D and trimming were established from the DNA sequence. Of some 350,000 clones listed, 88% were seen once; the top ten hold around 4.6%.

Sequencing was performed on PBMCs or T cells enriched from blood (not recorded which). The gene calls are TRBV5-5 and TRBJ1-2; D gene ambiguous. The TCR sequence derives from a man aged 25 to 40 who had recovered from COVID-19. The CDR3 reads CASSSVHLDGYTF. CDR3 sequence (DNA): TGTGCCAGCAGCTCGGTTCATTTGGATGGCTACACCTTC.